Detailed here is one T cell receptor beta chain. Judged by its sample share, this clonotype qualifies as large (0.1 to 1%). Which antigen it targets is not known. It has no much larger one-base neighbor in the sample; base qualities were not kept. These data are taken from a study of T and B cells in COVID-19 patients (dated by TCRdb to the early 2020s). Broadly, across the study: In this study, adaptive immunity was profiled in COVID-19 patients who either had active infection or had recovered, using TRB and IGH repertoire sequencing of peripheral blood. The recovered cohort included some 18 patients who contributed under 25 samples, and most of those patients had mild to moderate COVID-19 that was managed on an outpatient basis. Critical illness requiring mechanical ventilation or ECMO was present in about 55% of the roughly 20 patients in the active-infection cohort. Patients in the recovered cohort had a median age of 34 years, compared with roughly 67 years for patients in the active-infection cohort. Of the approximately 20 patients in the active-infection cohort, roughly 18 had comorbidities associated with unfavorable COVID-19 outcome. A couple of patients were included in both the recovered and active cohorts because samples were available from active disease and after recovery. An age-matched reference group of 35 to 50 healthy donors negative for COVID-19 antibodies was used as the comparison for repertoire analyses. As many as 9 follow-up blood samples were taken per patient, and some of the samples covered different disease stages within the same individual. The TCR and BCR sequence repository comprised over 35 patients and over 60 time points, with over 7 million TCR sequences analysed.

TRB repertoires were amplified using roughly 230-550 ng of genomic DNA isolated from blood. Overall study outcomes, separate from this receptor: A total of around 2,100 TCR clusters were exclusive to the recovered cohort, and about 30 of those clusters were low-pGen clusters. The size of the cohort was considered insufficient for assessing HLA contributions to COVID-19 susceptibility or severity. It was stated that prospective validation of the reported TCR clusters was required before the clusters could be put to clinical use. Blood samples from mildly ill patients during symptoms and early samples from severe cases were scarce. TRBV/TRBJ gene usage was reported as strongly skewed in patients with COVID-19. In active COVID-19, TRB repertoires were highly clonal, while at recovery, diversity and richness increased above the levels seen in healthy donors. Specific T cell subsets (CD4+/Treg/CD8+) and sorted SARS-CoV-2-responsive or tetramer+ T cells had not yet been sequenced, and these experiments were ongoing.

Sequencing was performed on an Illumina MiSeq. Multiplex PCR with BIOMED2 TRB-A/B primer pools was used to amplify TRB rearrangements. Illumina-compatible adapters and 7-nucleotide sample barcodes were attached to the amplicons through two consecutive PCRs. All library PCRs used Phusion HS II polymerase. The amplicons were purified from gel with the NucleoSpin Gel and PCR Clean-up kit, measured on Qubit, and combined at 3.5 to 5 nM. The quality of the amplicon pool was checked on an Agilent 2100 Bioanalyzer prior to Illumina next-generation sequencing. The published analysis was carried out like this. Annotation of TRB rearrangements was performed with MiXCR 3.0.8 using the default MiXCR reference library. Non-productive reads and sequences with fewer than 2 reads were removed, and each unique CDR3 nucleotide sequence was counted as one clone. Clonality, diversity, richness and V-J gene usage were computed in R 3.5.1. TCR clustering by CDR3 similarity used GLIPH2, with generation probabilities calculated by OLGA. Only GLIPH2 clusters containing at least four unique TCR clonotypes present in at least three individuals were kept. The public reads were reanalyzed by TCRdb: fastp trimming at Q25, MiXCR alignment, in-frame beta chains only. When rows share a CDR3 protein, they turn into one entry using the most common DNA and genes. TCRdb assigned the V and J calls; the authors' analysis was not used. For this sample there are approximately 5,500 distinct CDR3 sequences; 20% to 25% appear just once. Approximately 3.8% of the sample is held by the ten biggest clonotypes.

V lost 7 bases and J lost 7 bases, and the count of bases not matched to a germline gene is 8. Sequences LNHDA (CDR1) and SQIVND (CDR2) are obtained from the germline V gene (reference sequence). The cysteine opens and the phenylalanine closes a CDR3 of 14 amino acids. The CDR3 DNA has 42 bases and is translated from base 1. The sample comprised blood. The V and J segments used are TRBV19 and TRBJ2-2; 8 central nucleotides agree with TRBD2. The sequence came from a human donor with active COVID-19. Here is the DNA: TGTGCCAGTATGAGATTAGCGGGGATCGGGGAGCTGTTTTTT. The translation is CASMRLAGIGELFF.